This TCR beta chain was sequenced during a study of cytomegalovirus exposure and HLA in healthy donors. Findings and limits, study-wide: Cytomegalovirus-associated TCR beta chains were listed, numbering 150 to 200. An ancestry cluster, one associated with Asian ancestry, reportedly showed fewer N-insertions than the approximately 650-donor mean in a later analysis.

The PCR employed 60 Vbeta primers together with 13 Jbeta primers. The method was immunoSEQ multiplex PCR; TCRdb's version includes in-frame clones alone and lacks a portion of them. The sample records under 150,000 clones, 85% to 90% being singletons. This clone was counted once. Its antigen is undetermined. With V trimmed by 5 bases and J by 8 bases, 12 bases remained unmatched. This CDR3 is built from 16 residues. Germline V gives CDR1 MDHEN, CDR2 SYDVKM. The TCR was taken from a woman aged 25 to 39 in good health and CMV-seronegative. This chain connects TRBV28 to TRBJ2-4, with 10 bases lining up with TRBD2. Sequencing was performed on PBMCs. DNA for the CDR3: TGTGCCAGCAGTCCCGGACTAGCGGCGGAGAGGGACATTCAGTACTTC. It yields the protein CASSPGLAAERDIQYF.